One and the same sample provided the 29 T cell receptor beta chains below, sequenced in a study of blood T cell repertoires in COVID-19. Sequencing was performed with immunoSEQ multiplex PCR; in TCRdb, only in-frame clones are kept and a portion is missing. The data show some 230,000 clones, 85% to 90% seen once. The sequenced sample consisted of PBMCs or T cells enriched from blood (not recorded which). These receptors were taken from a woman in her late teens or twenties in a cohort exposed to, infected with or recovered from COVID-19 (not recorded which).

This clone was found once. This chain links TRBV7-9 with TRBJ1-3, with D maybe TRBD1 (6 bases). Germline V gene lookup returns CDR1 SEHNR and CDR2 FQNEAQ (reference sequence). The length of the CDR3 is 15 residues. The V and J ends lost 1 base and 3 bases respectively, with 10 bases between them. The CDR3 DNA is TGTGCCAGCAGCTTAGATACAGGGCTTGGAAACACCATATATTTT. Its protein product is CASSLDTGLGNTIYF.

This clone has just a few counts. The chain joins TRBV5-1 to TRBJ2-7, with TRBD2 identical over 10 bases. Germline-derived CDR1 and CDR2 are SGHRS and YFSETQ. The CDR3 has 14 residues. V lost 4 bases and J lost 5; bases outside the gene matches: 6. CDR3 DNA sequence: TGCGCCAGCAGCAAGACTAGCGGGTCGGACGAGCAGTACTTC. Its protein is CASSKTSGSDEQYF.

For the CDR3, the DNA is TGTGCCAGCAGGCTGACTAGCGGCACAGATACGCAGTATTTT. This sequence encodes CASRLTSGTDTQYF. The V and J genes are TRBV3-1 (or the pseudogene TRBV3-2) and TRBJ2-3; 8 positions agree with TRBD2. This CDR3 region has 14 residues. Germline CDR1 LGHDT, CDR2 YNNKEL (reference sequence). V shed 6 bases and J 1 base; nucleotides not matched to a gene: 3.

V gene TRBV25-1 combines with J gene TRBJ2-1, with D possibly being TRBD1 (6 bases). The CDR3 covers 14 residues. Germline V gene lookup returns CDR1 MGHDK and CDR2 SYGVNS. The V gene lost 6 bases and the J gene lost 8 bases, with 17 bases spanning the gap. Here the CDR3 reads CASSRKADSYEQFF. CDR3 nucleotides: TGTGCCAGCAGCCGAAAGGCGGACAGCTATGAGCAGTTCTTC.

The chain combines TRBV5-1 with TRBJ2-3, with D tentatively TRBD1 (5 bases). The germline gives CDR1 SGHRS, CDR2 YFSETQ. The CDR3 loop spans 16 amino acids. V lost 5 bases, J lost 3 bases, and 19 bases lay in between. CDR3 protein: CASSKAAGSRTDTQYF. The CDR3 nucleotides are TGCGCCAGCAGTAAAGCAGCAGGGTCCCGGACAGATACGCAGTATTTT. The entire variable domain, with the rest obtained from reference TRBV5-1 and TRBJ2-3, is as follows: KAGVTQTPRYLIKTRGQQVTLSCSPISGHRSVSWYQQTPGQGLQFLFEYFSETQRNKGNFPGRFSGRQFSNSRSEMNVSTLELGDSALYLCASSKAAGSRTDTQYFGPGTRLTVL.

The CDR3 sequence: CASSLGVAGELETQYF. The CDR3, as DNA: TGTGCCAGCAGCTTAGGGGTAGCGGGAGAGTTAGAGACCCAGTACTTC. The J gene is TRBJ2-5, the V gene TRBV7-2, with 9 nucleotides matching TRBD2. V dropped 1 base and J dropped 4; count of bases not matched to a gene: 7. Germline V gene lookup returns CDR1 SGHTA and CDR2 FQGNSA. The CDR3 contains 16 residues.

This chain links TRBV10-3 with TRBJ1-2; D gene ambiguous. In germline, CDR1 is ENHRY, CDR2 SYGVKD. The V gene lost 2 bases and the J gene lost 8 bases, with 12 bases spanning the gap. The CDR3 is 13 residues long. The CDR3 is CAISETTLGGYTF. The DNA for the CDR3 is TGTGCCATCAGTGAGACTACCCTTGGAGGCTACACCTTC.

This sequence joins TRBV23-1 and TRBJ1-2, with D possibly being TRBD1 (5 bases). TRBV23-1 has ORF status, its function being uncertain. Trimming pared 8 bases from V and 5 bases from J, leaving 12 bases between. CDR3 length: 12 amino acids. CDR3 loop: CASGDCSYGYTF. In DNA, the CDR3 is TGCGCCAGCGGGGACTGTAGTTATGGCTACACCTTC.

The chain carries TRBV19 and TRBJ2-1; 7 bases map to TRBD2. The V gene's germline CDR1 is LNHDA and CDR2 SQIVND (reference sequence). This CDR3 is 13 amino acids long. Unmatched junction bases numbered 8, after V lost 5 bases and J lost 10 bases. The DNA for the CDR3 is TGTGCCAGTAGTGTTGTTTCGACTAGCGAGCAGTTCTTC. This sequence encodes CASSVVSTSEQFF.

The chain carries TRBV19 and TRBJ1-1, with TRBD1 as a possible D gene (5 bases). Germline CDR1 and CDR2: LNHDA and SQIVND (reference sequence). The CDR3 has 14 amino acids. The V gene lost 4 bases and the J gene lost 4 bases, with 13 bases spanning the gap. Here the CDR3 DNA reads TGTGCCAGTAGTACGGGGGTTTTGAGCACTGAAGCTTTCTTT. As protein: CASSTGVLSTEAFF.

The chain has TRBV6-2 or TRBV6-3 and TRBJ1-4; D unresolved. The CDR3 is made up of 13 amino acids. Germline CDR1 MNHEY, CDR2 SVGEGT. Trimming stripped 4 bases from V and 6 bases from J, with 9 bases between. CDR3 coding DNA: TGTGCCAGCAGTTCCGGGAGTTATGAAAAACTGTTTTTT. This sequence encodes CASSSGSYEKLFF.

This clone was observed a single time. This chain connects TRBV10-3 to TRBJ2-3; D is possibly TRBD2 (6 bases). The germline gives CDR1 ENHRY, CDR2 SYGVKD. V lost 6 bases and J 5 bases, leaving 12 bases between the germline ends. This CDR3 region has 13 residues. CDR3 DNA: TGTGCCATCAGGTTGCGGGACGGAGATACGCAGTATTTT. It encodes CAIRLRDGDTQYF.

The chain combines TRBV6-5 with TRBJ2-1; weak D call: TRBD2 (5 bases). The CDR3 loop spans 14 amino acids. The V gene lost 7 bases and the J gene lost 3 bases, with 13 bases spanning the gap. Germline CDR1 reads MNHEY; CDR2 reads SVGAGI. In DNA form, the CDR3 reads TGTGCCAGCACCCGGACTTCCTACTACAATGAGCAGTTCTTC. It encodes CASTRTSYYNEQFF.

The V and J genes are TRBV10-1 and TRBJ2-5; 10 bases line up with TRBD2. The J segment lost 5 bases and the V segment lost 0 bases, leaving 0 bases of the junction unmatched. Per the germline V gene, CDR1 is WNHNN and CDR2 is SYGVQD (reference sequence). The CDR3 has 14 residues. CDR3 DNA sequence: TGCGCCAGCAGTGAGTCTAGCGGGAGGGAGACCCAGTACTTC. It codes for CASSESSGRETQYF.

This chain links TRBV18 with TRBJ1-6, with 7 bases identical to TRBD1. Germline CDR1 KGHSH, CDR2 LQKENI. This CDR3 has 14 residues. V gave up 6 bases and J gave up 9 bases; unmatched junction bases: 8. The CDR3 protein is CASSGDSPISPLHF. Here the CDR3 DNA reads TGTGCCAGCTCTGGGGACAGTCCTATTTCACCCCTCCACTTT.

The chain employs TRBV28 and TRBJ1-4; D call uncertain. The V gene's germline CDR1 is MDHEN and CDR2 SYDVKM. Between the trimmed V and J ends, which lost 9 bases and 9 bases, there was a span of 17 bases. The CDR3 runs 13 residues. This CDR3 is CASFEPGNQKLFF. The DNA of the CDR3 is TGTGCCAGTTTTGAACCCGGGAACCAAAAACTGTTTTTT.

The chain couples TRBV2 to TRBJ2-3; 10 bases line up with TRBD2. CDR3 size: 15 residues. The germline V gene encodes CDR1 SNHLY and CDR2 FYNNEI. V dropped 2 bases and J dropped 4; count of bases not matched to a gene: 3. CDR3 region: CASSESSGGADTQYF. DNA of the CDR3: TGTGCCAGCAGTGAATCTAGCGGGGGAGCAGATACGCAGTATTTT. The whole variable domain, filled in from reference TRBV2 and TRBJ2-3, reads EPEVTQTPSHQVTQMGQEVILRCVPISNHLYFYWYRQILGQKVEFLVSFYNNEISEKSEIFDDQFSVERPDGSNFTLKIRSTKLEDSAMYFCASSESSGGADTQYFGPGTRLTVL.

The V gene is TRBV27, the J gene TRBJ1-5; the D is unclear. Germline V gene sequence: CDR1 MNHEY, CDR2 SMNVEV (reference sequence). Between the trimmed V and J ends, which lost 3 bases and 5 bases, there was a span of 8 bases. The CDR3 contains 13 residues. The CDR3 loop reads CASSFRGDQPQHF. As DNA, the CDR3 is TGTGCCAGCAGTTTCCGAGGAGATCAGCCCCAGCATTTT.

The CDR3 DNA is TGTGCCAGCAGCCAAGCCGGGACAGGGGAAGACATTCAGTACTTC. Translation: CASSQAGTGEDIQYF. The V call is TRBV7-6, the J call TRBJ2-4; the match to TRBD1 covers 10 bases. The trim removed 5 bases at V and 8 bases at J, leaving 9 bases unmatched. The CDR3 runs to 15 residues. The germline V gene has CDR1 SGHVS and CDR2 FNYEAQ.

V is TRBV6-5 and J is TRBJ2-7; 8 bases align to TRBD1. The CDR3 has 13 residues. Germline CDR1 and CDR2: MNHEY and SVGAGI. Unmatched junction bases numbered 5, after V lost 8 bases and J lost 2 bases. The CDR3 loop is CASWPGGPYEQYF. As DNA, the CDR3 is TGTGCCAGCTGGCCAGGGGGCCCCTACGAGCAGTACTTC.

In this sample, this clone turned up once. For the CDR3, the DNA is TGTGCCAGCAGCCGACCGAGGGGTTTAGCGGAATACAATGAGCAGTTCTTC. It codes for CASSRPRGLAEYNEQFF. This chain links TRBV7-9 with TRBJ2-1, with TRBD2 as a possible D gene (6 bases). Germline assignment: CDR1 SEHNR and CDR2 FQNEAQ (reference sequence). Trimming shortened V by 5 bases and J by 4 bases, and 21 bases separated the two germline ends. This CDR3 has 17 residues. The full variable domain, with the rest looked up from reference TRBV7-9 and TRBJ2-1, is DTGVSQNPRHKITKRGQNVTFRCDPISEHNRLYWYRQTLGQGPEFLTYFQNEAQLEKSRLLSDRFSAERPKGSFSTLEIQRTEQGDSAMYLCASSRPRGLAEYNEQFFGPGTRLTVL.

The rearrangement uses TRBV7-2 and TRBJ2-7, with 15 bases identical to TRBD2. Germline CDR1 SGHTA, CDR2 FQGNSA. After removal of 6 bases from V and 5 bases from J, the junction contained 5 bases not matched to a gene. This CDR3 spans 15 amino acids. Here the CDR3 reads CASRWTSGGAHEQYF. DNA for the CDR3: TGTGCCAGCAGGTGGACTAGCGGGGGGGCCCACGAGCAGTACTTC.

This chain links TRBV10-3 with TRBJ1-2; 7 bases align to TRBD1. The V and J ends lost 10 bases and 1 base, in that order; junction bases with no gene match: 9. Germline V gene lookup returns CDR1 ENHRY and CDR2 SYGVKD. This CDR3 is built from 14 residues. CDR3: CATDTGAGNYGYTF. The CDR3 nucleotides read TGTGCCACCGATACAGGGGCGGGTAACTATGGCTACACCTTC.

The chain carries TRBV11-2 and TRBJ1-1, with D tentatively TRBD1 (6 bases). Per germline, CDR1 SGHAT and CDR2 FQNNGV. The CDR3 covers 13 residues. V was pared by 0 bases and J by 12 bases, with 14 bases between. The CDR3 DNA is TGTGCCAGCAGCTTAGAGGGTGGGGGCACGACTTTCTTT. Protein: CASSLEGGGTTFF.

The V and J genes are TRBV6-5 and TRBJ2-7, with D perhaps TRBD2 (5 bases). Germline CDR1 reads MNHEY; CDR2 reads SVGAGI. The CDR3 is made up of 13 amino acids. Trimming pared 6 bases from V and 1 base from J, leaving 10 bases between. The CDR3 loop reads CASRPTNSYEQYF. Written as DNA, the CDR3 is TGTGCCAGCAGACCGACTAATTCCTACGAGCAGTACTTC.

The J gene is TRBJ2-7, the V gene TRBV5-1, with D maybe TRBD1 (6 bases). Germline values: CDR1 SGHRS, CDR2 YFSETQ. Trimming shortened V by 0 bases and J by 2 bases, and 9 bases separated the two germline ends. The CDR3 sequence is 14 residues long. CDR3 coding DNA: TGCGCCAGCAGCTTGGGGCCAGGGGCCTACGAGCAGTACTTC. Translating it yields CASSLGPGAYEQYF. The full variable domain, completed using reference TRBV5-1 and TRBJ2-7, is KAGVTQTPRYLIKTRGQQVTLSCSPISGHRSVSWYQQTPGQGLQFLFEYFSETQRNKGNFPGRFSGRQFSNSRSEMNVSTLELGDSALYLCASSLGPGAYEQYFGPGTRLTVT.

The gene calls are TRBV2 and TRBJ1-2; 7 nucleotides match TRBD1. The V gene end was trimmed by 6 bases and the J gene end by 3 bases; junction bases not matched to a gene: 7. The CDR3 has 14 amino acids. From germline, CDR1 is SNHLY and CDR2 FYNNEI. The CDR3 region has the DNA TGTGCCAGCAGGCGACAGGGTACAGACTATGGCTACACCTTC. Residues: CASRRQGTDYGYTF.

The chain joins TRBV30 to TRBJ2-6; D perhaps matches TRBD1 (5 bases). CDR3 length equals 14 residues. Germline V gives CDR1 GTSNPN, CDR2 SVGIG (reference sequence). With 4 bases removed from V and 1 base from J, the gap between germline ends came to 8 bases. Here the CDR3 reads CAWTGQSGANVLTF. Written as DNA, the CDR3 is TGTGCCTGGACTGGACAATCTGGGGCCAACGTCCTGACTTTC.

DNA of the CDR3: TGTGCCACCAGTGATCAGACTAGCGGGACCTACAATGAGCAGTTCTTC. Its translation is CATSDQTSGTYNEQFF. The rearrangement links TRBV24-1 to TRBJ2-1, with TRBD2 matching over 11 bases. Trimming at V came to 3 bases and at J to 2 bases, leaving 2 bases not matched to a gene. The germline V gene has CDR1 KGHDR and CDR2 SFDVKD. The CDR3 runs to 16 residues.